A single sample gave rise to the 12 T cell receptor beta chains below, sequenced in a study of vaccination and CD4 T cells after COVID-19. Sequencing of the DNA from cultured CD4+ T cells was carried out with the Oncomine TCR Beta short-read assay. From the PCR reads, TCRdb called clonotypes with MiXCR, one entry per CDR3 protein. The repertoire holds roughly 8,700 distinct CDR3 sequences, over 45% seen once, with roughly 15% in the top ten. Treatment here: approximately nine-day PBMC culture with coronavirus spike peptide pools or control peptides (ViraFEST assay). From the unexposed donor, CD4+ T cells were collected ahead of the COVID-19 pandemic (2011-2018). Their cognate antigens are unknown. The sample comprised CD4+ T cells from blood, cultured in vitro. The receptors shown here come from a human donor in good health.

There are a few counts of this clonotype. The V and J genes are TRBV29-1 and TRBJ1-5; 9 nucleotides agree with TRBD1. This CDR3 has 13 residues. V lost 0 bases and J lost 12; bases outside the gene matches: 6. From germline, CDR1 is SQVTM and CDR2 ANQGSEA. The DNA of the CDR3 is TGCAGCGTTGAAGATCGGGGGACAGGGATCCAGCATTTT. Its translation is CSVEDRGTGIQHF. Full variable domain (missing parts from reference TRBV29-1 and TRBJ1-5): SAVISQKPSRDICQRGTSLTIQCQVDSQVTMMFWYRQQPGQSLTLIATANQGSEATYESGFVIDKFPISRPNLTFSTLTVSNMSPEDSSIYLCSVEDRGTGIQHFGDGTRLSIL.

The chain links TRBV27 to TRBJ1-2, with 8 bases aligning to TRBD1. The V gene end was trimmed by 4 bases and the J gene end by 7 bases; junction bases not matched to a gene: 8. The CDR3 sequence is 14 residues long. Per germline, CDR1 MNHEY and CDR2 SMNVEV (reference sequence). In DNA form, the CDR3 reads TGTGCCAGCAGTTCTGACAGGGGAAGGGGTGGCTACACCTTC. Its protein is CASSSDRGRGGYTF.

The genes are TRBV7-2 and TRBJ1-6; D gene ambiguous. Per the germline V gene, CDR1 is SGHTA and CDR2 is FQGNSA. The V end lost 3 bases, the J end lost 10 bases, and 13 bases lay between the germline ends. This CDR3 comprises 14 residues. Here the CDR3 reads CASSLTGGRSPLHF. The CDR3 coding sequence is TGTGCCAGCAGCTTGACGGGTGGTCGATCACCCCTCCACTTT.

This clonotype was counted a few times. CDR3 sequence: CASGGSSYNEQFF. The CDR3 DNA is TGTGCCAGCGGGGGGAGCTCCTACAATGAGCAGTTCTTC. J is TRBJ2-1 and V is TRBV2; the D gene is possibly TRBD2 (6 bases). V was pared by 8 bases and J by 0 bases, with 8 bases between. Germline loops: CDR1 SNHLY, CDR2 FYNNEI. This CDR3 is 13 amino acids long.

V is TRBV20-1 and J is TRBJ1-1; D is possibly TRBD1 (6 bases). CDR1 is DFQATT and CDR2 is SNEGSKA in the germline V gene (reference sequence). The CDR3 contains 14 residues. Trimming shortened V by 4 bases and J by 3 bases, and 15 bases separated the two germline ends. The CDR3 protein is CSAKVREGDTEAFF. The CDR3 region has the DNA TGCAGTGCTAAGGTGAGGGAGGGGGACACTGAAGCTTTCTTT.

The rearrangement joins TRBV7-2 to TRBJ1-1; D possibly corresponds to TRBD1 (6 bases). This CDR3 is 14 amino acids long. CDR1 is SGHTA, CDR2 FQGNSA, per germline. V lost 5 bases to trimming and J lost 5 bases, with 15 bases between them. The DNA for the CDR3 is TGTGCCAGCAGCCGAACCTTACAGGGAACTGAAGCTTTCTTT. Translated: CASSRTLQGTEAFF.

The CDR3 protein is CASSLSAQDTEAFF. The CDR3 coding sequence is TGTGCCAGCAGCTTATCGGCTCAAGACACTGAAGCTTTCTTT. The rearrangement joins TRBV7-2 to TRBJ1-1; D uncertain. Trimming removed 2 bases at V and 3 bases at J, with 10 bases between. This CDR3 comprises 14 residues. CDR1 and CDR2 from the germline V gene are SGHTA and FQGNSA. Drawing the rest from reference TRBV7-2 and TRBJ1-1, the complete variable domain is GAGVSQSPSNKVTEKGKDVELRCDPISGHTALYWYRQSLGQGLEFLIYFQGNSAPDKSGLPSDRFSAERTGGSVSTLTIQRTQQEDSAVYLCASSLSAQDTEAFFGQGTRLTVV.

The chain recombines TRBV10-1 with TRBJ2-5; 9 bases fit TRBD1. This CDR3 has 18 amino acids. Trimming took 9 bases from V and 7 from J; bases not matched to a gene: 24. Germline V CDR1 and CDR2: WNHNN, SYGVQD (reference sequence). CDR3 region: CASRGSDFGDREWGTQYF. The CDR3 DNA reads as TGCGCCAGTAGAGGATCGGATTTTGGGGACAGGGAGTGGGGGACCCAGTACTTC.

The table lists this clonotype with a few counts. The CDR3 protein is CSASLASGGYEQYF. The CDR3 DNA reads TGCAGTGCTTCGCTTGCTAGCGGGGGATACGAGCAGTACTTC. The gene calls are TRBV20-1 and TRBJ2-1; TRBD2 matches at 10 bases. The J call could be wrong; TRBJ2-7 is a better fit for the DNA end. This CDR3 is 14 amino acids long. Germline CDR1 DFQATT, CDR2 SNEGSKA (reference sequence).

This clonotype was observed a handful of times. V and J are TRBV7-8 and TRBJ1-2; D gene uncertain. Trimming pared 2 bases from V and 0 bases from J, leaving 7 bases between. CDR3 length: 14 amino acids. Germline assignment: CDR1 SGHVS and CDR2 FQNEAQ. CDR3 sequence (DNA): TGTGCCAGCAGCTTACGCAGCTCTAACTATGGCTACACCTTC. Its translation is CASSLRSSNYGYTF.

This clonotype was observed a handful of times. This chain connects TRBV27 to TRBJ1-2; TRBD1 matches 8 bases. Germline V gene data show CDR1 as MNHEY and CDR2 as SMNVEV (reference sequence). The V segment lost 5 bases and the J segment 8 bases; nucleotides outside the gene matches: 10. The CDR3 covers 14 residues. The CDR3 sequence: CASSIGQGGYGYTF. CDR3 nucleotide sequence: TGTGCCAGCAGTATAGGACAGGGCGGCTACGGCTACACCTTC.

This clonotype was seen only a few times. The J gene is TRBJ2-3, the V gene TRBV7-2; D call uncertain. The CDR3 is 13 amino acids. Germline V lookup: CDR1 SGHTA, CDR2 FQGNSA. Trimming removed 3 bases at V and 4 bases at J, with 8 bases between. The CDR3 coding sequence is TGTGCCAGCAGCTTGGGATTCGCAGATACGCAGTATTTT. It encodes CASSLGFADTQYF.